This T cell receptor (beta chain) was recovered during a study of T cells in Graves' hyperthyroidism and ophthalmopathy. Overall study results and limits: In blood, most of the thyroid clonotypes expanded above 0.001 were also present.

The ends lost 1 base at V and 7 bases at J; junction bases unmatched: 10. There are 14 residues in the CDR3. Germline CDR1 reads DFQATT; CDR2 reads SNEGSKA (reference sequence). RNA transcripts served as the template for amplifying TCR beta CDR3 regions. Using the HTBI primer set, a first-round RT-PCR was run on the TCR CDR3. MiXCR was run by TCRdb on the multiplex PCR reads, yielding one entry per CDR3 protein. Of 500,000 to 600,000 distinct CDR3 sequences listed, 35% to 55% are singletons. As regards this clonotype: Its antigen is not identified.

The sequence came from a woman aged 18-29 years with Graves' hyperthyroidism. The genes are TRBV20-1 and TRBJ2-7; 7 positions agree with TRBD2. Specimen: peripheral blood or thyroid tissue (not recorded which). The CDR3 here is CSARGEAGAPEQYF. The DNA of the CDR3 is TGCAGTGCTAGAGGAGAGGCGGGAGCGCCAGAGCAGTACTTC.